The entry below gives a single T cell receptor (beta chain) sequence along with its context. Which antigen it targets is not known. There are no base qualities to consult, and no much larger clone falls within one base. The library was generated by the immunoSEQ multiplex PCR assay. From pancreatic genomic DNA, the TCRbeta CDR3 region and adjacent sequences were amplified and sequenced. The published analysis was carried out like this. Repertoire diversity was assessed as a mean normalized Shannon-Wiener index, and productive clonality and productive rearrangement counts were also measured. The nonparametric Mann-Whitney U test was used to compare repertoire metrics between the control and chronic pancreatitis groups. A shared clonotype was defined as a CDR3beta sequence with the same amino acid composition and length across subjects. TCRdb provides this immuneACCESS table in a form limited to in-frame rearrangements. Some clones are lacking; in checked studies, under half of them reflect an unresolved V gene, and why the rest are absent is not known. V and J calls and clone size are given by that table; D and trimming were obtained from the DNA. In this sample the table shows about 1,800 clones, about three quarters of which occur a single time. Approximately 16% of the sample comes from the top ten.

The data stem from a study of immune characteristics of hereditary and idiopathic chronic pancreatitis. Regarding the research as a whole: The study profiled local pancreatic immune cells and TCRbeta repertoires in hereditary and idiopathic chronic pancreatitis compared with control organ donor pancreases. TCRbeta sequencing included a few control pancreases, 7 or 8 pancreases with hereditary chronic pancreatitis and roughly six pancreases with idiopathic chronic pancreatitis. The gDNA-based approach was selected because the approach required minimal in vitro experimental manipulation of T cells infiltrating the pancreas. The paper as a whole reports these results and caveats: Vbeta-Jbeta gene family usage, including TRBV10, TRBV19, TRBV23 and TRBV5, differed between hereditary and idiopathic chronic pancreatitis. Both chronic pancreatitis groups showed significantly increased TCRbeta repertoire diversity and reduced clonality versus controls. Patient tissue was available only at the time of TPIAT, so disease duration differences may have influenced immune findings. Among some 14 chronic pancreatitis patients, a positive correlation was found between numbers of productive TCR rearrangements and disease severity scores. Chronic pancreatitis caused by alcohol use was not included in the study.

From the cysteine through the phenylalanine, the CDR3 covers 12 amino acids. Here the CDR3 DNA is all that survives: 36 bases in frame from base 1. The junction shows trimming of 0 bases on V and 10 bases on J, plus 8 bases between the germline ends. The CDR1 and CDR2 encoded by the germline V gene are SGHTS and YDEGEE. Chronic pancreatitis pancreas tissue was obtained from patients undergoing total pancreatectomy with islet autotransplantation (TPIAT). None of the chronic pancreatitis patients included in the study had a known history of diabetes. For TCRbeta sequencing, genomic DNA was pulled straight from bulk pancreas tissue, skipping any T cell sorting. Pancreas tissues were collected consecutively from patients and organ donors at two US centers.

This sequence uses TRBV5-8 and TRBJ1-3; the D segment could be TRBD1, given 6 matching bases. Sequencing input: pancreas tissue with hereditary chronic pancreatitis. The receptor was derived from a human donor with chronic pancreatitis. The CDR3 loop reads CASSLVQGTIYF. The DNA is TGTGCCAGCAGCTTGGTACAGGGTACCATATATTTT.